What follows are 16 T cell receptor beta chains derived from one specimen sequenced in a study of OX40 agonist ivuxolimab in advanced cancers. Data came from immunoSEQ multiplex PCR; TCRdb stores just in-frame clones and leaves some out. The top ten hold 0.65% to 0.95% of the sample, which has around 82,000 clones, around 88% seen once. The sequences come from CD4+ or CD8+ T cells sorted from blood, collected in a trial of the OX40 agonist ivuxolimab. These receptors originate from an adult with an advanced solid tumor such as melanoma, head and neck, liver or kidney cancer.

The rearrangement uses TRBV27 and TRBJ2-1, with TRBD2 matching 7 bases. V was pared by 2 bases and J by 7 bases, with 8 bases of the junction left unmatched. CDR3 length: 15 amino acids. CDR1 and CDR2 from the germline V gene are MNHEY and SMNVEV (reference sequence). This CDR3 reads CASSLGGRRVNEQFF. The CDR3 DNA is TGTGCCAGCAGTTTAGGCGGGAGAAGGGTGAATGAGCAGTTCTTC.

As DNA, the CDR3 is TGTGCCAGCAGTGAGAGACTAGAGGTCCCCTACGAGCAGTACTTC. Translated: CASSERLEVPYEQYF. The V and J genes are TRBV2 and TRBJ2-7; perhaps TRBD2 as D (6 bases). The CDR3 loop spans 15 amino acids. Trimming removed 3 bases from V and 2 bases from J, with 14 bases in between. The germline V gene encodes CDR1 SNHLY and CDR2 FYNNEI.

The rearrangement joins TRBV30 to TRBJ2-3; 11 nucleotides line up with TRBD1. The V and J ends lost 1 base and 4 bases, in that order; junction bases with no gene match: 1. The CDR3 is 14 amino acids. Germline values: CDR1 GTSNPN, CDR2 SVGIG (reference sequence). CDR3 sequence (DNA): TGTGCCTGGAGTGGGACAGGGGGCGCAGATACGCAGTATTTT. As protein: CAWSGTGGADTQYF.

J is TRBJ2-7 and V is TRBV21-1; TRBD2, the D gene given by the table, was not confirmed from the DNA. TRBV21-1 is annotated as a pseudogene. CDR3 length equals 14 residues. DNA for the CDR3: TGTGCCAGCACCAGAAGCGGGAGAAGTTACGAGCAGTACTTC. This codes for CASTRSGRSYEQYF.

V is TRBV11-1 and J is TRBJ2-7; 7 bases fit TRBD1. V shed 4 bases and J 7 bases; nucleotides not matched to a gene: 10. Germline CDR1 and CDR2: SGHAT and FQDESV (reference sequence). This CDR3 has 14 residues. The DNA for the CDR3 is TGTGCCAGCAGCTCGGACAGGAGAAAGGGTGAGCAGTACTTC. Protein: CASSSDRRKGEQYF. Filled out from reference TRBV11-1 and TRBJ2-7, the complete variable domain reads EAEVAQSPRYKITEKSQAVAFWCDPISGHATLYWYRQILGQGPELLVQFQDESVVDDSQLPKDRFSAERLKGVDSTLKIQPAELGDSAMYLCASSSDRRKGEQYFGPGTRLTVT.

This clone was seen once. The V call is TRBV4-3, the J call TRBJ2-1; weak D call: TRBD1 (6 bases). The V and J ends lost 3 bases and 6 bases respectively, with 18 bases between them. Germline V gene lookup returns CDR1 LGHNA and CDR2 YSLEER. This CDR3 spans 16 amino acids. The CDR3 here is CASSHADRLSRNEQFF. CDR3 in DNA: TGCGCCAGCAGCCATGCCGACAGGCTATCACGCAATGAGCAGTTCTTC.

V gene TRBV20-1 combines with J gene TRBJ2-2, with D unresolved. CDR3 length equals 11 residues. V lost 6 bases and J 5 bases, leaving 7 bases between the germline ends. Germline CDR1 is DFQATT and CDR2 is SNEGSKA (reference sequence). The CDR3 DNA reads TGCAGTGCCTTAGAGACCGGGGAGCTGTTTTTT. Its protein is CSALETGELFF.

V is TRBV5-4 and J is TRBJ2-5; TRBD1 might be the D (5 bases). Germline V gene lookup returns CDR1 SGHNT and CDR2 YYREEE (reference sequence). Trimming shortened V by 0 bases and J by 3 bases, and 12 bases separated the two germline ends. This CDR3 has 15 residues. CDR3: CASSLGDRQKETQYF. The CDR3 bases are TGTGCCAGCAGCTTGGGTGATAGACAGAAAGAGACCCAGTACTTC.

J is TRBJ2-2 and V is TRBV7-9; 10 bases line up with TRBD2. The CDR3 consists of 15 residues. CDR1 and CDR2 from the germline V gene are SEHNR and FQNEAQ (reference sequence). J gave up 7 bases and V 2 bases, and 4 bases lay outside the gene matches. CDR3 in DNA: TGTGCCAGCAGCTTACTAGCGGGAGTTGTCGGGGAGCTGTTTTTT. As protein: CASSLLAGVVGELFF.

The chain has TRBV27 and TRBJ2-1; 12 positions agree with TRBD2. J was trimmed by 7 bases and V by 5 bases; bases with no gene match: 24. The CDR3 loop spans 21 amino acids. The germline V gene encodes CDR1 MNHEY and CDR2 SMNVEV (reference sequence). The CDR3 DNA reads TGTGCCAGCAGTAAAAGGTTCGGGACTAGCGGGCCCCGTATCCCCCTTAATGAGCAGTTCTTC. The encoded protein is CASSKRFGTSGPRIPLNEQFF.

The V gene is TRBV18, the J gene TRBJ2-1; 10 bases are a match to TRBD2. Looked up from germline, CDR1 is KGHSH and CDR2 is LQKENI. This CDR3 has 15 residues. With V trimmed by 7 bases and J by 3 bases, 6 bases remained unmatched. CDR3 sequence: CASFLSGRNYNEQFF. For the CDR3, the DNA is TGTGCCAGCTTTCTTAGCGGGAGGAACTACAATGAGCAGTTCTTC.

This chain connects TRBV7-2 to TRBJ2-3; unclear D gene. The germline gives CDR1 SGHTA, CDR2 FQGNSA. The germline V and J ends were trimmed by 8 bases and 2 bases, with 8 bases remaining between them. The CDR3 consists of 12 residues. CDR3 DNA sequence: TGTGCCAGCGCCAGAGACACAGATACGCAGTATTTT. Protein product: CASARDTDTQYF.

The chain carries TRBV5-4 and TRBJ2-7, with unresolved D. Deletions cut 1 base from V and 2 bases from J, with 10 bases between. The CDR3 covers 14 residues. Germline V gene lookup returns CDR1 SGHNT and CDR2 YYREEE (reference sequence). CDR3 amino acids: CASSLPSYPYEQYF. The CDR3 region has the DNA TGTGCCAGCAGCTTGCCCTCATACCCCTACGAGCAGTACTTC.

V usage is TRBV7-2 and J usage is TRBJ2-7, with no clear D. The V gene lost 3 bases and the J gene lost 0 bases, with 6 bases spanning the gap. In germline, CDR1 is SGHTA, CDR2 FQGNSA. The length of the CDR3 is 13 residues. The CDR3 bases are TGTGCCAGCAGCTTCATGAGCTCCTACGAGCAGTACTTC. It yields the protein CASSFMSSYEQYF. Filled out from reference TRBV7-2 and TRBJ2-7, the complete variable domain reads GAGVSQSPSNKVTEKGKDVELRCDPISGHTALYWYRQSLGQGLEFLIYFQGNSAPDKSGLPSDRFSAERTGGSVSTLTIQRTQQEDSAVYLCASSFMSSYEQYFGPGTRLTVT.

This clone was seen only once. This chain uses TRBV19 with TRBJ2-3; 10 nucleotides line up with TRBD2. There are 16 residues in the CDR3. The V gene end was trimmed by 3 bases and the J gene end by 1 base; junction bases not matched to a gene: 4. CDR1 and CDR2 (germline): LNHDA, SQIVND (reference sequence). CDR3 sequence (DNA): TGTGCCAGTAGTATTAGCCTAGCGGGAGGCACAGATACGCAGTATTTT. Protein sequence: CASSISLAGGTDTQYF.

This rearrangement joins TRBV18 to TRBJ2-2, with a weak D call TRBD2 (6 bases). V was clipped by 3 bases and J by 1 base, with 9 bases between them. This CDR3 region has 15 residues. Germline V gene data show CDR1 as KGHSH and CDR2 as LQKENI. CDR3 nucleotide sequence: TGTGCCAGCTCACCCCGGGACTTGAACACCGGGGAGCTGTTTTTT. Translated: CASSPRDLNTGELFF. Combining the CDR3 with reference TRBV18 and TRBJ2-2 gives the whole variable domain NAGVMQNPRHLVRRRGQEARLRCSPMKGHSHVYWYRQLPEEGLKFMVYLQKENIIDESGMPKERFSAEFPKEGPSILRIQQVVRGDSAAYFCASSPRDLNTGELFFGEGSRLTVL.